The 19 T cell receptor beta chains listed next were all sequenced from one sample in a study of blood T cell repertoires in COVID-19. The protocol was immunoSEQ multiplex PCR, while the TCRdb copy is restricted to in-frame clones and leaves out a portion. The sample has 250,000 or so clones, around nine tenths seen once. The sample taken for sequencing was PBMCs or T cells enriched from blood (not recorded which). The receptor set was obtained from a woman between 50 and 59 years old who had recovered from COVID-19.

The chain couples TRBV29-1 to TRBJ2-3; TRBD2 is a possible D gene (5 bases). The CDR3 consists of 11 residues. Germline V gene lookup returns CDR1 SQVTM and CDR2 ANQGSEA. Trimming shortened V by 7 bases and J by 4 bases, and 9 bases separated the two germline ends. The CDR3 region has the DNA TGCAGCGGTGGACTGTCAGATACGCAGTATTTT. It translates to CSGGLSDTQYF.

This clone has just one count. The chain is built from TRBV7-2 and TRBJ2-2, with D possibly being TRBD1 (6 bases). CDR1 is SGHTA, CDR2 FQGNSA, per germline. Deletions cut 5 bases from V and 6 bases from J, with 13 bases between. The CDR3 is 14 amino acids. The DNA of the CDR3 is TGTGCCAGCAGCCCTAGTCAGGGGCCCGGGGAGCTGTTTTTT. Residues: CASSPSQGPGELFF.

The chain uses TRBV7-6 and TRBJ1-5; 8 nucleotides agree with TRBD1. Germline trimming cut 5 bases from V and 4 bases from J; bases unmatched to any gene: 7. CDR3 length equals 15 residues. Per germline, CDR1 SGHVS and CDR2 FNYEAQ. The CDR3 spells CASSTGTGENQPQHF. The CDR3, as DNA: TGTGCCAGCAGCACCGGGACAGGAGAAAATCAGCCCCAGCATTTT.

The chain uses TRBV19 and TRBJ2-3; 13 bases agree with TRBD2. The CDR3 consists of 16 residues. The V and J ends lost 2 bases and 6 bases, in that order; junction bases with no gene match: 5. In germline, CDR1 is LNHDA, CDR2 SQIVND (reference sequence). The CDR3 loop is CASSILLAGGADTQYF. DNA of the CDR3: TGTGCCAGTAGTATATTACTAGCGGGAGGGGCTGATACGCAGTATTTT.

This chain joins TRBV27 and TRBJ1-4, with a weak D call TRBD1 (5 bases). Trimming removed 7 bases from V and 4 bases from J, with 13 bases in between. Germline assignment: CDR1 MNHEY and CDR2 SMNVEV (reference sequence). The CDR3 has 14 amino acids. The CDR3 DNA reads TGTGCCAGCAAGGAGGGACGCCATAATGAAAAACTGTTTTTT. The encoded protein is CASKEGRHNEKLFF.

This chain's CDR3 is CASSIGDQGNEKLFF. In nucleotides, the CDR3 is TGTGCCAGTAGTATTGGTGACCAGGGAAATGAAAAACTGTTTTTT. The rearrangement joins TRBV19 to TRBJ1-4, with D possibly matching TRBD1 (5 bases). V lost 3 bases, J lost 5 bases, and 13 bases lay in between. This CDR3 region has 15 residues. CDR1 LNHDA and CDR2 SQIVND come from the germline V gene (reference sequence).

This rearrangement joins TRBV6-4 to TRBJ2-1; TRBD2 matches 7 bases. With V trimmed by 6 bases and J by 9 bases, 11 bases remained unmatched. CDR3 length equals 14 residues. Germline CDR1 reads MRHNA; CDR2 reads SNTAGT. CDR3 sequence: CASSPSRGVGEQFF. CDR3 DNA: TGTGCCAGCAGCCCAAGTCGGGGGGTAGGTGAGCAGTTCTTC.

V usage is TRBV29-1 and J usage is TRBJ2-1; TRBD1 agrees at 7 bases. V lost 8 bases, J lost 5 bases, and 9 bases stayed unmatched. The germline gives CDR1 SQVTM, CDR2 ANQGSEA. The CDR3 has 13 amino acids. CDR3 loop: CSSEGQPHNEQFF. CDR3 sequence (DNA): TGCAGCTCTGAGGGACAGCCTCACAATGAGCAGTTCTTC.

The rearrangement uses TRBV19 and TRBJ1-2; D perhaps matches TRBD1 (6 bases). This CDR3 comprises 17 residues. Germline V gives CDR1 LNHDA, CDR2 SQIVND (reference sequence). The germline V and J ends were trimmed by 3 bases and 4 bases, with 21 bases remaining between them. CDR3 nucleotide sequence: TGTGCCAGTAGTATCGACTCAGACAGGCGAAGGTTCTATGGCTACACCTTC. Translation gives CASSIDSDRRRFYGYTF.

This chain uses TRBV28 with TRBJ2-3, with TRBD1 identical over 9 bases. V dropped 10 bases and J dropped 2; count of bases not matched to a gene: 7. Germline-derived CDR1 and CDR2 are MDHEN and SYDVKM. The CDR3 totals 14 residues. The CDR3 loop is CATRQGETTDTQYF. CDR3 sequence (DNA): TGTGCCACGCGACAGGGGGAGACCACAGATACGCAGTATTTT.

The chain carries TRBV11-1 and TRBJ2-7, with 7 nucleotides matching TRBD2. Germline CDR1 SGHAT, CDR2 FQDESV (reference sequence). The CDR3 has 14 amino acids. V was pared by 1 base and J by 3 bases, with 3 bases of the junction left unmatched. CDR3 amino acids: CASSLGGGSYEQYF. CDR3 coding DNA: TGTGCCAGCAGCTTAGGTGGCGGGAGCTACGAGCAGTACTTC.

This clone was observed a handful of times. The chain carries TRBV7-3 and TRBJ2-5; 8 bases match TRBD2. CDR3 size: 16 residues. V was pared by 4 bases and J by 4 bases, with 11 bases of the junction left unmatched. Germline lookup yields CDR1 SGHTA and CDR2 FQGTGA. CDR3 nucleotide sequence: TGTGCCAGCAGCTCAAAAAGCGGGAGTCCCGGAGAGACCCAGTACTTC. It specifies CASSSKSGSPGETQYF.

This clone has only one observation. This sequence joins TRBV20-1 and TRBJ1-2, with D hard to call. This CDR3 comprises 13 residues. The V gene lost 3 bases and the J gene lost 3 bases, with 11 bases spanning the gap. Germline lookup yields CDR1 DFQATT and CDR2 SNEGSKA (reference sequence). CDR3 protein: CSASPPSDYGYTF. DNA for the CDR3: TGCAGTGCTAGTCCCCCGTCTGACTATGGCTACACCTTC.

The rearrangement uses TRBV14 and TRBJ1-2, with TRBD1 matching 7 bases. This CDR3 is built from 14 residues. Germline V gene sequence: CDR1 SGHDN, CDR2 FVKESK. The V and J ends lost 0 bases and 4 bases, in that order; junction bases with no gene match: 2. The CDR3, as DNA: TGTGCCAGCAGCCAAGATGGGACAGCCTATGGCTACACCTTC. It is translated as CASSQDGTAYGYTF.

V and J are TRBV10-3 and TRBJ1-1; the D gene is possibly TRBD1 (5 bases). The V end lost 4 bases, the J end lost 1 base, and 7 bases lay between the germline ends. CDR3 length equals 13 residues. Looked up from germline, CDR1 is ENHRY and CDR2 is SYGVKD. CDR3 sequence reads: CAISATENTEAFF. Written as DNA, the CDR3 is TGTGCCATCAGTGCGACAGAGAACACTGAAGCTTTCTTT.

The chain combines TRBV9 with TRBJ2-3, with TRBD2 matching over 9 bases. V lost 4 bases to trimming and J lost 5 bases; unmatched junction nucleotides: 11. This CDR3 contains 16 residues. Per germline, CDR1 SGDLS and CDR2 YYNGEE. The CDR3 loop reads CASSPSSRGGIDTQYF. As DNA, the CDR3 is TGTGCCAGCAGCCCCTCCTCGCGGGGGGGTATAGATACGCAGTATTTT.

CDR3: CASTMNTGELFF. As DNA, the CDR3 is TGTGCCAGCACAATGAACACCGGGGAGCTGTTTTTT. The chain has TRBV2 and TRBJ2-2; D uncertain. The CDR3 contains 12 residues. CDR1 is SNHLY, CDR2 FYNNEI, per germline. V lost 7 bases, J lost 1 base, and 4 bases lay in between.

The chain recombines TRBV27 with TRBJ1-3, with 8 bases aligning to TRBD1. In germline, CDR1 is MNHEY, CDR2 SMNVEV (reference sequence). CDR3 length: 17 residues. Germline trimming cut 5 bases from V and 3 bases from J; bases unmatched to any gene: 12. For the CDR3, the DNA is TGTGCCAGCAGTCCGCAAACCTGGACAGGGCTTGGAAACACCATATATTTT. It encodes CASSPQTWTGLGNTIYF.

V and J are TRBV27 and TRBJ1-1; 8 positions match TRBD1. The CDR3 length is 15 residues. With 5 bases clipped from V and 4 bases from J, the junction kept 9 bases outside the gene matches. Germline CDR1 reads MNHEY; CDR2 reads SMNVEV (reference sequence). CDR3 residues: CASSQWTGWGTEAFF. The CDR3 DNA reads as TGTGCCAGCAGTCAGTGGACAGGGTGGGGCACTGAAGCTTTCTTT.